This is a list of T cell receptor beta chains from one sample in a study of T cell responses to AZD1222 COVID-19 vaccine. Profiling relied on immunoSEQ multiplex PCR, and the TCRdb table lists in-frame clones only, not all of them. The sample holds 100,000 or so clones, more than 75% seen once. The input for sequencing was peripheral blood, taken on day 0 of AZD1222 vaccination. The origin of the receptors is an adult in good health. The conserved cysteine and the conserved F or W are not part of the CDR3 here.

>TRBJ1-2|TRBV6-5
ASRETGENGYT
>TRBJ2-3|TRBV6-1
ASSEAGGGTDTQY
>TRBJ1-2|TRBV7-4
ASSPPRGPYGYT
>TRBJ1-2|TRBV16
ASSQSLARPNYGYT
>TRBJ1-1|TRBV20-1
SVSTNTEAF
>TRBJ2-7|TRBV19
ATTSTGASYEQY
>TRBJ1-1|TRBV5-5
ASSFPRATEAF
>TRBJ2-1|TRBV28
ASANRVLYNEQF
>TRBJ2-2|TRBV9
ASSASRWPGTGELF
>TRBJ1-1|TRBV5-1
ASSVAKSGDSPNTEAF
>TRBJ2-7|TRBV9
ASSVKGSHEQY
>TRBJ2-7|TRBV5-1
ASSLGAREGEQY
>TRBJ2-2|TRBV5-1
ASSLTTGYGGELF